The rows below give T cell receptor beta chains drawn from one sample of a study of blood T cell repertoires in COVID-19. Assay: immunoSEQ multiplex PCR; the TCRdb copy retains only in-frame clones and omits some. In the table there are about 80,000 clones, approximately 83% of which are singletons. Input material: peripheral blood. Receptors were obtained from a human donor in a cohort sampled during active COVID-19. CDR3s include the opening cysteine and the closing phenylalanine or tryptophan. The D gene is left open where the match is weak. Not all rows give a size; the values are once, few, many and, for expanded clones, a class.

J | size | D | V | CDR3 | DNA
TRBJ2-1 | NA | TRBD2 | TRBV2 | CASSVSGNEVFF | TGTGCCAGCAGTGTTAGCGGGAATGAGGTGTTCTTC
TRBJ2-1 | NA | NA | TRBV6-2/TRBV6-3 | CASSYSKRSSYNEQFF | TGTGCCAGCAGTTACTCGAAACGGAGCTCCTACAATGAGCAGTTCTTC
TRBJ2-7 | NA | TRBD1 | TRBV5-1 | CASSFTGTAYEQYF | TGCGCCAGCAGCTTCACCGGGACAGCCTACGAGCAGTACTTC
TRBJ2-5 | NA | TRBD1 | TRBV3-1/TRBV3-2 | CASSQGGQFQETQYF | TGTGCCAGCAGCCAAGGGGGACAGTTTCAAGAGACCCAGTACTTC
TRBJ1-6 | NA | NA | TRBV3-1/TRBV3-2 | CASSHRAGPLNSPLHF | TGTGCCAGCAGCCATAGAGCAGGCCCCTTGAATTCACCCCTCCACTTT
TRBJ2-5 | NA | TRBD2 | TRBV19 | CASSVLAGGPKETQYF | TGTGCCAGTAGTGTACTAGCGGGGGGCCCTAAAGAGACCCAGTACTTC
TRBJ2-3 | NA | NA | TRBV6-5 | CASSLNAGDTQYF | TGTGCCAGCAGTTTGAACGCCGGGGATACGCAGTATTTT
TRBJ2-1 | NA | NA | TRBV5-1 | CASSSPGGNPYNEQFF | TGCGCCAGCAGCTCTCCAGGGGGGAACCCCTACAATGAGCAGTTCTTC
TRBJ2-3 | NA | NA | TRBV7-8 | CASSPYDPRGSDTQYF | TGTGCCAGCAGCCCCTATGACCCCCGGGGTTCGGATACGCAGTATTTT
TRBJ2-5 | NA | TRBD2 | TRBV5-1 | CASSYSGRAQETQYF | TGCGCCAGCAGCTATAGCGGGAGGGCCCAAGAGACCCAGTACTTC
TRBJ2-7 | NA | NA | TRBV27 | CASSPEGRAPGPELIYEQYF | TGTGCCAGCAGTCCCGAGGGTCGAGCCCCCGGTCCTGAACTTATCTACGAGCAGTACTTC
TRBJ2-2 | NA | NA | TRBV9 | CASSDNLPGAGELFF | TGTGCCAGCAGCGATAACCTCCCAGGGGCCGGGGAGCTGTTTTTT
TRBJ1-1 | NA | TRBD1 | TRBV14 | CASSQGGTGGRWRTFF | TGTGCCAGCAGCCAAGGGGGGACAGGGGGCCGATGGCGAACTTTCTTT
TRBJ2-1 | NA | NA | TRBV11-2 | CASSPAGTAANEQFF | TGTGCCAGCAGCCCTGCGGGAACCGCAGCCAATGAGCAGTTCTTC
TRBJ2-3 | few | NA | TRBV2 | CASSGVTSRTDTQYF | TGTGCCAGCAGTGGTGTTACCTCGCGGACAGATACGCAGTATTTT